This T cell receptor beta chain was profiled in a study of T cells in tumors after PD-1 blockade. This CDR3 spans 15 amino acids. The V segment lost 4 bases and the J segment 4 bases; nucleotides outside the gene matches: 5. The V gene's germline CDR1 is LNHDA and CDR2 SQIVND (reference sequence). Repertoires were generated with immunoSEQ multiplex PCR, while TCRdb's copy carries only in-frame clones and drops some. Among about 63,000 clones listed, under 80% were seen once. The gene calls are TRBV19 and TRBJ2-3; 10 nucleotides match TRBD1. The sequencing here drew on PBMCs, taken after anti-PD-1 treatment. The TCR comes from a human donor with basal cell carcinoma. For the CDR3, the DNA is TGTGCCAGTAGTAAGGACAGGGGGGGCGCAGATACGCAGTATTTT. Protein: CASSKDRGGADTQYF.